At least ten counts were recorded for the clone carrying this T cell receptor (beta chain). Its antigen is currently unknown. Unique molecular identifiers were incorporated into the prepared TCRbeta library. MiXCR, applied by TCRdb to the PCR reads, yields one record per CDR3 protein. The sample records 250,000 or so distinct CDR3 sequences, 6.5% to 10% being singletons. The CDR3 totals 14 residues. The V end was cut by 3 bases, the J end by 3 bases, with 12 bases between. The data derive from a study of T-cell reconstitution after alpha-beta-depleted transplantation in children. Study-wide results and limits: Diversity of TCRbeta at day 60 was high in some patients, arising from surviving recipient T cells and thymic progenitors. T-cell numbers and diversity one year post-transplant derived largely from freshly generated T cells. Several hundred rapidly expanded clones from non-depleted graft cells reportedly supplied alpha-beta T cells about two months post-transplant.

The gene calls are TRBV12-3 or TRBV12-4 and TRBJ2-7, with a possible D match to TRBD1 (5 bases). The specimen was PBMCs, mostly from graft donor cells, collected 180 days after TCRalphabeta/CD19-depleted stem cell transplant. The clonotype was recovered from a male patient younger than 18 who had a stem cell transplant for acute lymphoblastic leukemia, so the T cells may come from the graft donor. CDR3 DNA sequence: TGTGCCAGCAGTTTTCGGGTAGGGGTCTACGAGCAGTACTTC. Translating it yields CASSFRVGVYEQYF.